What follows are 26 T cell receptor beta chains derived from one specimen sequenced in a study of shared clonotypes between healthy human individuals. The data were produced by immunoSEQ multiplex PCR, yet TCRdb's version contains in-frame clones alone and is incomplete. This table holds approximately 2.4 million clones, approximately 96% found once. Material for sequencing was naive CD4+ T cells sorted from blood. The subset was: CD45RA+ positively selected. The receptors shown here come from a young man in good health.

This clone turned up a few times. The chain employs TRBV19 and TRBJ1-6; no definite D call. CDR3 length: 17 amino acids. V was clipped by 3 bases and J by 7 bases, with 19 bases between them. Germline CDR1 and CDR2: LNHDA and SQIVND (reference sequence). The CDR3 sequence is CASSIRSDLLLNSPLHF. The DNA of the CDR3 is TGTGCCAGTAGTATTCGTTCCGACCTCCTCCTCAATTCACCCCTCCACTTT.

The chain employs TRBV6-1 and TRBJ1-5; D not certain. V dropped 6 bases and J dropped 0 bases, with 12 bases sitting between them. The germline V gene has CDR1 MNHNS and CDR2 SASEGT. This CDR3 spans 15 amino acids. CDR3 in DNA: TGTGCCAGCAGGCCGGACTGGGGTAGCAATCAGCCCCAGCATTTT. It is translated as CASRPDWGSNQPQHF.

The chain is built from TRBV9 and TRBJ2-3, with D possibly TRBD1 on 7 matching bases. Trimming took 4 bases from V and 4 from J, leaving 10 bases between them. The CDR3 consists of 13 residues. Germline V gives CDR1 SGDLS, CDR2 YYNGEE. DNA of the CDR3: TGTGCCAGCAGCCAGGGGGAGGCAGATACGCAGTATTTT. Residues: CASSQGEADTQYF.

The rearrangement uses TRBV5-1 and TRBJ2-7, with 9 nucleotides matching TRBD1. V was clipped by 2 bases and J by 6 bases; unmatched bases: 9. Per germline, CDR1 SGHRS and CDR2 YFSETQ. The CDR3 extends over 15 amino acids. CDR3 nucleotide sequence: TGCGCCAGCAGCTTAGGGGGACAGGGAGTCGTCGAGCAGTACTTC. It codes for CASSLGGQGVVEQYF.

J is TRBJ2-1 and V is TRBV20-1; D ambiguous. This CDR3 has 11 amino acids. Germline V CDR1 and CDR2: DFQATT, SNEGSKA (reference sequence). The V gene lost 6 bases and the J gene lost 14 bases, with 17 bases spanning the gap. As DNA, the CDR3 is TGCAGTGCCACTCCGGGCCCGTGGGAGTTCTTC. Its translation: CSATPGPWEFF.

V usage is TRBV5-4 and J usage is TRBJ2-1; TRBD1 or TRBD2 may be the D gene (5 bases each). Germline CDR1 and CDR2: SGHNT and YYREEE (reference sequence). Trimming pared 0 bases from V and 15 bases from J, leaving 13 bases between. This CDR3 comprises 12 residues. The CDR3 DNA is TGTGCCAGCAGCTTGGCCGGGACGGGGATGTTCTTC. Its translation is CASSLAGTGMFF. The whole variable domain, remainder taken from reference TRBV5-4 and TRBJ2-1, is ETGVTQSPTHLIKTRGQQVTLRCSSQSGHNTVSWYQQALGQGPQFIFQYYREEENGRGNFPPRFSGLQFPNYSSELNVNALELDDSALYLCASSLAGTGMFFGPGTRLTVL.

This chain uses TRBV7-8 with TRBJ1-2; D is possibly TRBD1 (5 bases). The germline gives CDR1 SGHVS, CDR2 FQNEAQ. V was pared by 1 base and J by 5 bases, with 17 bases between. The CDR3 is 16 amino acids. The CDR3 protein is CASSLGVEGIGYGYTF. The CDR3, as DNA: TGTGCCAGCAGCTTAGGCGTTGAGGGGATTGGATATGGCTACACCTTC.

The rearrangement uses TRBV6-1 and TRBJ1-1, with D unclear. Germline loops: CDR1 MNHNS, CDR2 SASEGT. V was trimmed by 8 bases and J by 1 base, leaving 14 bases between them. The CDR3 extends over 14 amino acids. The chain's CDR3 is CASLIKGPNTEAFF. CDR3 coding DNA: TGTGCCAGCCTTATTAAAGGACCGAACACTGAAGCTTTCTTT.

This chain joins TRBV28 and TRBJ2-6; TRBD1 aligns across 8 bases. This CDR3 is built from 17 residues. The V gene end was trimmed by 5 bases and the J gene end by 1 base; junction bases not matched to a gene: 7. Looked up from germline, CDR1 is MDHEN and CDR2 is SYDVKM. CDR3 protein: CASSPLTGGSGANVLTF. DNA for the CDR3: TGTGCCAGCAGTCCCCTTACAGGGGGATCTGGGGCCAACGTCCTGACTTTC.

The chain combines TRBV7-2 with TRBJ2-1, with 9 bases identical to TRBD2. There are 14 residues in the CDR3. V was pared by 3 bases and J by 4 bases, with 1 base of the junction left unmatched. From germline, CDR1 is SGHTA and CDR2 FQGNSA. In nucleotides, the CDR3 is TGTGCCAGCAGCTTTAGCGGGAGATACAATGAGCAGTTCTTC. Its translation is CASSFSGRYNEQFF.

In regard to this clone: Other nucleotide sequences in the sample specify the same CDR3. The V gene is TRBV19, the J gene TRBJ1-2, with 8 bases identical to TRBD1. The V gene end was trimmed by 4 bases and the J gene end by 4 bases; junction bases not matched to a gene: 2. Germline CDR1 is LNHDA and CDR2 is SQIVND (reference sequence). The CDR3 spans 13 residues. In nucleotides, the CDR3 is TGTGCCAGTAGTAGAGACAGGGGCTATGGCTACACCTTC. Protein: CASSRDRGYGYTF.

This clone appeared a few times. This rearrangement joins TRBV7-2 to TRBJ1-6, with D possibly being TRBD1 (6 bases). Trimming left V 5 bases short and J 13 bases short, with 12 bases between. Germline V gives CDR1 SGHTA, CDR2 FQGNSA. The CDR3 extends over 12 amino acids. The CDR3 protein is CASSPEGVPLHF. CDR3 DNA sequence: TGTGCCAGCAGCCCTGAGGGGGTCCCCCTCCACTTT. The full variable domain, rest sourced from reference TRBV7-2 and TRBJ1-6, is GAGVSQSPSNKVTEKGKDVELRCDPISGHTALYWYRQSLGQGLEFLIYFQGNSAPDKSGLPSDRFSAERTGGSVSTLTIQRTQQEDSAVYLCASSPEGVPLHFGNGTRLTVT.

The rearrangement joins TRBV10-3 to TRBJ2-2, with 7 nucleotides matching TRBD1. The CDR3 sequence is 15 residues long. With V trimmed by 5 bases and J by 6 bases, 9 bases remained unmatched. The germline V gene has CDR1 ENHRY and CDR2 SYGVKD. The CDR3 region is CAISLDRIGAGELFF. The CDR3 nucleotides are TGTGCCATCAGTCTGGACAGGATCGGAGCCGGGGAGCTGTTTTTT.

A single count supports this clone. This chain joins TRBV28 and TRBJ1-4; no definite D call. The CDR3 length is 13 residues. The germline V and J ends were trimmed by 8 bases and 2 bases, with 9 bases remaining between them. Germline V gene lookup returns CDR1 MDHEN and CDR2 SYDVKM. The CDR3 coding sequence is TGTGCCAGCGGGTTTGGGACTAATGAAAAACTGTTTTTT. Its protein is CASGFGTNEKLFF.

The genes are TRBV6-4 and TRBJ1-6, with 7 bases lining up with TRBD1. V dropped 6 bases and J dropped 3; count of bases not matched to a gene: 2. The CDR3 covers 14 residues. Germline V lookup: CDR1 MRHNA, CDR2 SNTAGT. Here the CDR3 reads CASRRDSYNSPLHF. DNA of the CDR3: TGTGCCAGCAGGAGGGACAGCTATAATTCACCCCTCCACTTT.

The chain couples TRBV6-5 to TRBJ1-5, with D unclear. Germline V gene data show CDR1 as MNHEY and CDR2 as SVGAGI. Trimming pared 0 bases from V and 2 bases from J, leaving 5 bases between. CDR3 size: 14 residues. CDR3 loop: CASSYSEGNQPQHF. The CDR3 nucleotides are TGTGCCAGCAGTTACTCTGAGGGCAATCAGCCCCAGCATTTT.

For this clone: The sample carries other DNA sequences with the same CDR3. The J gene is TRBJ1-1, the V gene TRBV18; D uncertain. V shed 6 bases and J shed 1 base, with 9 bases lying between them. Per germline, CDR1 KGHSH and CDR2 LQKENI. The CDR3 is 13 amino acids. CDR3: CASSPTENTEAFF. The CDR3 bases are TGTGCCAGCTCCCCTACAGAGAACACTGAAGCTTTCTTT.

This clone has just one count. The V call is TRBV11-2, the J call TRBJ1-5; TRBD1 might be the D (5 bases). Trimming removed 5 bases at V and 7 bases at J, with 18 bases between. CDR3 length equals 15 residues. Germline V CDR1 and CDR2: SGHAT, FQNNGV. The CDR3 loop reads CASSGGLGGLQPQHF. In nucleotides, the CDR3 is TGTGCCAGCAGCGGGGGATTGGGGGGTTTGCAGCCCCAGCATTTT. Together with reference TRBV11-2 and TRBJ1-5, the CDR3 gives the full variable domain: EAGVAQSPRYKIIEKRQSVAFWCNPISGHATLYWYQQILGQGPKLLIQFQNNGVVDDSQLPKDRFSAERLKGVDSTLKIQPAKLEDSAVYLCASSGGLGGLQPQHFGDGTRLSIL.

This chain connects TRBV6-4 to TRBJ2-1; weak D call: TRBD2 (5 bases). Germline CDR1 is MRHNA and CDR2 is SNTAGT. V dropped 3 bases and J dropped 9 bases, with 18 bases sitting between them. This CDR3 spans 15 amino acids. The CDR3 DNA reads TGTGCCAGCAGTGAATCCGGGGAACTAAATGGTGAGCAGTTCTTC. Encoded protein: CASSESGELNGEQFF.

The V and J genes are TRBV7-2 and TRBJ2-7; 11 nucleotides line up with TRBD2. V shed 4 bases, J shed 4 bases, and the junction held 3 bases outside the gene matches. From germline, CDR1 is SGHTA and CDR2 FQGNSA. The CDR3 length is 14 residues. The CDR3 protein is CASSWTSGPYEQYF. The CDR3 nucleotides are TGTGCCAGCAGCTGGACTAGCGGGCCATACGAGCAGTACTTC.

V is TRBV5-4 and J is TRBJ2-3; D may be TRBD1 (6 bases). CDR1 and CDR2 (germline): SGHNT, YYREEE (reference sequence). The CDR3 is 13 residues long. The V gene lost 6 bases and the J gene lost 1 base, with 9 bases spanning the gap. The CDR3 here is CASIRGGTDTQYF. Written as DNA, the CDR3 is TGTGCCAGCATCAGGGGAGGCACAGATACGCAGTATTTT.

Comment on this clone: The sample contains more than one DNA sequence encoding this CDR3. J is TRBJ2-7 and V is TRBV11-2; 11 positions agree with TRBD2. This CDR3 comprises 13 residues. The V and J ends lost 8 bases and 1 base, in that order; junction bases with no gene match: 1. In germline, CDR1 is SGHAT, CDR2 FQNNGV. Here the CDR3 reads CASRTSGSYEQYF. As DNA, the CDR3 is TGTGCCAGCCGGACTAGCGGGTCCTACGAGCAGTACTTC. Looking up the rest from reference TRBV11-2 and TRBJ2-7 gives the full variable domain: EAGVAQSPRYKIIEKRQSVAFWCNPISGHATLYWYQQILGQGPKLLIQFQNNGVVDDSQLPKDRFSAERLKGVDSTLKIQPAKLEDSAVYLCASRTSGSYEQYFGPGTRLTVT.

This chain uses TRBV13 with TRBJ2-1; D unresolved. Germline CDR1 and CDR2: PRHDT and FYEKMQ (reference sequence). This CDR3 spans 14 amino acids. V was trimmed by 5 bases and J by 10 bases, leaving 18 bases between them. CDR3 amino acids: CASSLGPPREEQFF. CDR3 bases: TGTGCCAGCAGCCTCGGGCCCCCCCGAGAAGAGCAGTTCTTC.

Concerning this clone itself: The conserved phenylalanine or tryptophan is not found at the CDR3 terminus, so this likely reflects a read error. Because the CDR3's place on the DNA is in doubt, the DNA is left out and the CDR3 is given as listed by TCRdb. The gene calls are TRBV7-9 and TRBJ1-2. The CDR3 adds up to 14 amino acids, both ends counted. In germline, CDR1 is SEHNR, CDR2 FQNEAQ (reference sequence). CDR3 amino acids: CASSPTKGETHQFL.

This chain joins TRBV7-3 and TRBJ1-4, with 9 nucleotides matching TRBD1. This CDR3 is 15 amino acids long. With 3 bases clipped from V and 3 bases from J, the junction kept 2 bases outside the gene matches. Germline V gene lookup returns CDR1 SGHTA and CDR2 FQGTGA. In DNA form, the CDR3 reads TGTGCCAGCAGCTTGACAGGGGGACCTAATGAAAAACTGTTTTTT. The encoded protein is CASSLTGGPNEKLFF. Full variable domain (missing parts from reference TRBV7-3 and TRBJ1-4): GAGVSQTPSNKVTEKGKYVELRCDPISGHTALYWYRQSLGQGPEFLIYFQGTGAADDSGLPNDRFFAVRPEGSVSTLKIQRTERGDSAVYLCASSLTGGPNEKLFFGSGTQLSVL.

The chain recombines TRBV6-5 with TRBJ2-1; 14 positions agree with TRBD2. The CDR3 has 15 residues. Germline V gene sequence: CDR1 MNHEY, CDR2 SVGAGI. V shed 6 bases, J shed 8 bases, and the junction held 6 bases outside the gene matches. The DNA of the CDR3 is TGTGCCAGCAGGCTCGGGACTAGCGGGAGATATGAGCAGTTCTTC. It yields the protein CASRLGTSGRYEQFF.